Listed below are T cell receptor beta chains from one sample, sequenced in a study of immune cell composition in non-small cell lung cancer. Measured with immunoSEQ multiplex PCR; TCRdb has only the in-frame clones, and not every one. Here the sample spans approximately 3,800 clones, 65% to 85% being singletons. The sample was lung tumor tissue. These receptor sequences come from a human donor with non-small cell lung cancer. Both conserved end residues are part of each CDR3. Only some rows state a clone size, as once, few, many or a class for expanded clones.

TRBV18	TRBJ2-5	.	CASSLVDKETQYF
TRBV18	TRBJ2-5	.	CASSPRGGRETQYF
TRBV2	TRBJ1-4	few	CASKQGAGEKLFF
TRBV7-9	TRBJ1-6	.	CASSLQGGSNSPLHF
TRBV5-6	TRBJ1-2	.	CASSLPGFGYGYTF
TRBV6-1	TRBJ1-2	.	CASSLRKFYGYTF
TRBV5-1	TRBJ2-1	.	CASSLQGSSYNEQFF
TRBV4-3	TRBJ1-2	few	CASSRDRESYGYTF
TRBV5-1	TRBJ1-4	.	CASSLWTGATNEKLFF
TRBV7-7	TRBJ2-6	.	CASSTDSSGANVLTF
TRBV6-5	TRBJ2-5	.	CASSYDYSQETQYF
TRBV5-8	TRBJ2-7	.	CASSWRQGVGSYEQYF
TRBV5-4	TRBJ2-3	.	CASSAGPPGGTDTQYF
TRBV5-1	TRBJ1-2	.	CASSFPQVGSDYGYTF
TRBV5-6	TRBJ2-5	.	CASSLVTSGGETQYF
TRBV7-9	TRBJ1-2	.	CASSSRQTNYGYTF
TRBV6-5	TRBJ2-7	.	CASSSPSGGYEQYF
TRBV7-9	TRBJ2-7	few	CASSLRTGAPSYEQYF
TRBV10-3	TRBJ1-2	.	CAISEPDRGSRYGYTF
TRBV9	TRBJ1-6	.	CASSRGTAPNSPLHF
TRBV7-2	TRBJ1-6	.	CASSLTPDVSPLHF
TRBV6-5	TRBJ1-2	.	CASRNRGSGYTF
TRBV19	TRBJ1-2	.	CASSSLGQGRQDGYTF
TRBV6-5	TRBJ1-5	.	CASSSTVINQPQHF
TRBV7-3	TRBJ2-2	once	CASSPGVATGELFF
TRBV5-6	TRBJ1-2	.	CASSWRQVPSYGYTF
TRBV4-3	TRBJ1-6	.	CASSQASGPNSPLHF
TRBV4-3	TRBJ1-2	few	CASSQDGAGSNYGYTF
TRBV5-6	TRBJ1-2	.	CASRLRSGTGFNYGYTF
TRBV10-3	TRBJ2-2	.	CAIRRQGATGELFF
TRBV7-2	TRBJ1-1	.	CASSPHGGGGTEAFF
TRBV7-2	TRBJ1-1	.	CASSFGLTEAFF
TRBV7-2	TRBJ2-6	.	CASSLTGHRISGANVLTF
TRBV19	TRBJ2-2	.	CASRDRGGTGELFF
TRBV12-2	TRBJ2-3	.	CASRLYSGTTHTDTQYF
TRBV7-2	TRBJ1-2	once	CASSWRQGTDGYTF
TRBV18	TRBJ2-2	.	CASSPTDTGELFF
TRBV5-1	TRBJ1-1	.	CASSLGGRGETEAFF
TRBV29-1	TRBJ1-3	.	CSVERGRGNTIYF
TRBV7-7	TRBJ2-3	.	CASSLGGGAVDTQYF